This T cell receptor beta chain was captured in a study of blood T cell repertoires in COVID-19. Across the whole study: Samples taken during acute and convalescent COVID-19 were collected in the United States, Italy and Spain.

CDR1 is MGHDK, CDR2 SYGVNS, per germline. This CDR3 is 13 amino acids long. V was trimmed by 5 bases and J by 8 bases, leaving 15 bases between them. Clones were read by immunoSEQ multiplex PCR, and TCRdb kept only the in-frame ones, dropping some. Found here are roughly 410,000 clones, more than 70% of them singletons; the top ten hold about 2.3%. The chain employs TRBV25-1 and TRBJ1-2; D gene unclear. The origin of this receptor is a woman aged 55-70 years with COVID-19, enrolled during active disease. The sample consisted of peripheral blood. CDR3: CASSPSETGGYTF. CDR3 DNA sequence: TGTGCCAGCAGTCCAAGCGAGACGGGGGGCTACACCTTC.